This record concerns one T cell receptor (beta chain) sequence. Sample-barcoded 5' priming and a J-beta primer mix drove a second PCR of roughly 7 to 11 cycles. From the 5' RACE reads, TCRdb called clonotypes with MiXCR, one entry per CDR3 protein. Of hundreds of thousands of distinct CDR3 sequences in the sample, around 48% were seen once. This sample is part of a study of blood T cells in healthy people across ages. The ends lost 5 bases at V and 0 bases at J; junction bases unmatched: 3. Germline loops: CDR1 SGHTA, CDR2 FQGNSA. The CDR3 runs to 17 residues. The V and J genes are TRBV7-2 and TRBJ2-2; TRBD2 matches 13 bases. This TCR was recovered from an elderly man in good health. Source material: blood. This CDR3 reads CASSRGLAGANTGELFF. The CDR3 DNA follows: TGTGCCAGCAGCCGAGGACTAGCGGGAGCGAACACCGGGGAGCTGTTTTTT.